One sample yielded the 22 T cell receptor beta chains listed below, sequenced in a study of early T cells in non-severe SARS-CoV-2 infection. MiXCR was run by TCRdb on the 5' RACE reads, yielding one entry per CDR3 protein. The sample has some 70,000 distinct CDR3 sequences, roughly a tenth seen once. Sequenced: whole blood. These receptors all stem from an adult who was a healthcare worker with PCR-confirmed SARS-CoV-2 infection or an uninfected control (not recorded which).

This clonotype came up many times. The chain is built from TRBV20-1 and TRBJ1-5; D may be TRBD1 (5 bases). Trimming stripped 6 bases from V and 2 bases from J, with 17 bases between. Germline values: CDR1 DFQATT, CDR2 SNEGSKA (reference sequence). CDR3 size: 15 residues. The DNA for the CDR3 is TGCAGTGCATCCGGGACCCTATCGCGCAATCAGCCCCAGCATTTT. It encodes CSASGTLSRNQPQHF.

This clonotype was observed at least ten times. The V call is TRBV5-1, the J call TRBJ2-3; 9 bases fit TRBD1. V shed 0 bases, J shed 2 bases, and the junction held 4 bases outside the gene matches. The CDR3 is made up of 16 amino acids. CDR1 and CDR2 (germline): SGHRS, YFSETQ. The CDR3 protein is CASSLGTGAFTDTQYF. CDR3 nucleotides: TGCGCCAGCAGCTTGGGGACAGGGGCGTTCACAGATACGCAGTATTTT.

The sample holds a few counts of this clonotype. The V call is TRBV20-1, the J call TRBJ2-2, with D perhaps TRBD1 or TRBD2 (6 bases each). Germline CDR1 is DFQATT and CDR2 is SNEGSKA (reference sequence). This CDR3 is built from 16 residues. V lost 3 bases and J lost 4, with 18 bases in between. The CDR3: CSASVPGARGTGELFF. The CDR3 nucleotides read TGCAGTGCTAGCGTACCGGGGGCGCGGGGCACCGGGGAGCTGTTTTTT.

This clonotype was seen at least ten times. The CDR3 is CASRGVSLSYNEQFF. Written as DNA, the CDR3 is TGTGCCAGCAGGGGCGTCTCCCTCTCCTACAATGAGCAGTTCTTC. J is TRBJ2-1 and V is TRBV11-2; D is uncertain. Trimming cost V 6 bases and J 0 bases, with 12 bases left between them. Germline CDR1 SGHAT, CDR2 FQNNGV. The CDR3 runs 15 residues.

The gene calls are TRBV29-1 and TRBJ2-4; D remains unclear. In germline, CDR1 is SQVTM, CDR2 ANQGSEA. This CDR3 has 11 amino acids. V lost 4 bases and J 9 bases, leaving 10 bases between the germline ends. The CDR3 is CSVAVSSIQYF. The CDR3 nucleotides read TGCAGCGTTGCAGTTTCCAGCATTCAGTACTTC.

This clonotype was recorded many times. J is TRBJ2-2 and V is TRBV6-5; perhaps TRBD1 as D (6 bases). V lost 2 bases and J lost 8, with 21 bases in between. CDR1 is MNHEY and CDR2 is SVGAGI in the germline V gene. The CDR3 covers 17 residues. Written as DNA, the CDR3 is TGTGCCAGCAGTTACCTTACCGGGACACCAAGAGGGGGGGAGCTGTTTTTT. Translated: CASSYLTGTPRGGELFF.

The chain employs TRBV19 and TRBJ2-1, with 10 positions matching TRBD1. Trimming removed 5 bases from V and 7 bases from J; junction bases left unmatched: 2. CDR3 length: 13 amino acids. Germline-derived CDR1 and CDR2 are LNHDA and SQIVND (reference sequence). The CDR3, as DNA: TGTGCCAGTAGTTGGGACAGGGGTAATGAGCAGTTCTTC. Protein sequence: CASSWDRGNEQFF.

The rearrangement uses TRBV10-3 and TRBJ2-7; 8 bases are a match to TRBD1. The V and J ends lost 3 bases and 1 base, in that order; junction bases with no gene match: 2. CDR3 length: 14 residues. Looked up from germline, CDR1 is ENHRY and CDR2 is SYGVKD. The CDR3 region is CAISEGQGSYEQYF. CDR3 coding DNA: TGTGCCATCAGTGAAGGACAGGGTTCCTACGAGCAGTACTTC.

This clonotype was observed a few times. The chain uses TRBV11-2 and TRBJ1-2; D is unclear. The germline V gene encodes CDR1 SGHAT and CDR2 FQNNGV. This CDR3 has 13 residues. With 1 base removed from V and 6 bases from J, the gap between germline ends came to 9 bases. CDR3 sequence reads: CASSLVLHHGYTF. For the CDR3, the DNA is TGTGCCAGCAGCTTAGTGCTACACCATGGCTACACCTTC.

This clonotype has a count of ten or more. The genes are TRBV24-1 and TRBJ2-3; 10 positions agree with TRBD2. Germline lookup yields CDR1 KGHDR and CDR2 SFDVKD. The CDR3 is 17 amino acids. The V gene end was trimmed by 4 bases and the J gene end by 6 bases; junction bases not matched to a gene: 12. In DNA form, the CDR3 reads TGTGCCACCAGTGACAGGGGGACTAGCGTTTTTGGGGATACGCAGTATTTT. Amino acid sequence: CATSDRGTSVFGDTQYF.

This clonotype was seen ten or more times. V is TRBV12-3 or TRBV12-4 and J is TRBJ1-3; 8 bases map to TRBD1. This CDR3 has 15 amino acids. The junction had 6 bases not matched to a gene; V was cut back by 6 bases and J by 2 bases. CDR3 sequence (DNA): TGTGCCAGCAGCCAGGGGGCGTATGCTGGAAACACCATATATTTT. It translates to CASSQGAYAGNTIYF.

The chain combines TRBV6-2 or TRBV6-3 with TRBJ2-7; D perhaps matches TRBD1 (6 bases). The V end lost 0 bases, the J end lost 3 bases, and 6 bases lay between the germline ends. The CDR3 consists of 13 residues. The V gene's germline CDR1 is MNHEY and CDR2 SVGEGT. In DNA form, the CDR3 reads TGTGCCAGCAGTTACTCCAGGGGCTACGAGCAGTACTTC. It codes for CASSYSRGYEQYF.

This clonotype was seen more than once but under ten times. This chain joins TRBV6-1 and TRBJ1-2; D is unclear. CDR1 and CDR2 from the germline V gene are MNHNS and SASEGT. Trimming pared 6 bases from V and 8 bases from J, leaving 13 bases between. The CDR3 is 12 residues long. The CDR3 here is CASSPSRRGYTF. The DNA for the CDR3 is TGTGCCAGCAGCCCGTCCAGGAGGGGCTACACCTTC.

This clonotype has only a few counts. This chain links TRBV5-1 with TRBJ2-2, with 10 bases lining up with TRBD2. CDR3 length equals 18 residues. Germline CDR1 SGHRS, CDR2 YFSETQ. J lost 0 bases, V lost 1 base, and 6 bases had no gene match. CDR3 region: CASSLFASGGANTGELFF. The CDR3 nucleotides are TGCGCCAGCAGCTTGTTTGCTAGCGGGGGAGCGAACACCGGGGAGCTGTTTTTT. Filled out from reference TRBV5-1 and TRBJ2-2, the complete variable domain reads KAGVTQTPRYLIKTRGQQVTLSCSPISGHRSVSWYQQTPGQGLQFLFEYFSETQRNKGNFPGRFSGRQFSNSRSEMNVSTLELGDSALYLCASSLFASGGANTGELFFGEGSRLTVL.

Ten or more counts support this clonotype. The rearrangement uses TRBV11-2 and TRBJ2-7; possibly TRBD1 for D (5 bases). Germline CDR1 reads SGHAT; CDR2 reads FQNNGV. Trimming took 5 bases from V and 2 from J, leaving 10 bases between them. The CDR3 is 13 residues long. This CDR3 is CASSHDSAYEQYF. Here the CDR3 DNA reads TGTGCCAGCAGCCACGACAGTGCCTACGAGCAGTACTTC.

This clonotype was recorded a few times. This rearrangement joins TRBV18 to TRBJ1-5; D gene unclear. Trimming removed 3 bases from V and 4 bases from J, with 4 bases in between. The germline V gene has CDR1 KGHSH and CDR2 LQKENI. The CDR3 runs 12 residues. The CDR3 sequence is CASSPTNQPQHF. CDR3 DNA sequence: TGTGCCAGCTCACCGACAAATCAGCCCCAGCATTTT.

This clonotype occurred a few times. The rearrangement links TRBV15 to TRBJ2-6, with D perhaps being TRBD1 or TRBD2 (6 bases each). V was shortened by 5 bases and J by 0 bases, with 32 bases between the two germline ends. The CDR3 has 23 amino acids. Looked up from germline, CDR1 is LNHNV and CDR2 is YYDKDF (reference sequence). The CDR3 nucleotides are TGTGCCACCAGCCCCTCCTGGGGGGCAGCTACCTTGCTACTTCACTCTGGGGCCAACGTCCTGACTTTC. Translated: CATSPSWGAATLLLHSGANVLTF.

This clonotype was recorded a few times. The V gene is TRBV11-2, the J gene TRBJ2-2, with a tentative D call TRBD1 (5 bases). Trimming removed 2 bases at V and 4 bases at J, with 11 bases between. Germline CDR1 SGHAT, CDR2 FQNNGV. The CDR3 is 15 residues long. As DNA, the CDR3 is TGTGCCAGCAGCTTAAATCCAGGGATCACCGGGGAGCTGTTTTTT. Protein: CASSLNPGITGELFF.

The V call is TRBV5-5, the J call TRBJ2-7, with D perhaps TRBD1 (6 bases). Germline lookup yields CDR1 SGHKS and CDR2 YYEKEE (reference sequence). V was trimmed by 10 bases and J by 3 bases, leaving 14 bases between them. This CDR3 is built from 12 residues. The CDR3 protein is CASSRGYYEQYF. The CDR3 DNA follows: TGTGCCTCCTCGAGGGGGTACTACGAGCAGTACTTC.

This clonotype showed up just a few times. V usage is TRBV9 and J usage is TRBJ2-7; the D gene is possibly TRBD1 (5 bases). The CDR3 has 11 amino acids. The ends were cut back, 3 bases at V and 7 bases at J, with 8 bases in the middle. Germline V gene lookup returns CDR1 SGDLS and CDR2 YYNGEE. As DNA, the CDR3 is TGTGCCAGCAGCGCAGGGCGAGAGCAGTACTTC. It is translated as CASSAGREQYF.

This clonotype was counted a few times. The chain is built from TRBV29-1 and TRBJ2-5; D may be TRBD1 (6 bases). The CDR3 is 14 amino acids. V lost 7 bases and J lost 2, with 17 bases in between. From germline, CDR1 is SQVTM and CDR2 ANQGSEA. The CDR3 sequence: CSALLYRVQETQYF. The CDR3 DNA reads TGCAGCGCCTTGTTATACAGGGTTCAAGAGACCCAGTACTTC.

This clonotype has ten or more counts. V gene TRBV19 combines with J gene TRBJ1-3; D call uncertain. Trimming took off 3 bases at V and 4 bases at J, with 19 bases between the two ends. CDR3 length: 17 amino acids. Germline V gene data show CDR1 as LNHDA and CDR2 as SQIVND (reference sequence). This CDR3 is CASSMRVGTTEGNTIYF. CDR3 DNA: TGTGCCAGTAGTATGCGAGTCGGCACCACGGAGGGAAACACCATATATTTT.